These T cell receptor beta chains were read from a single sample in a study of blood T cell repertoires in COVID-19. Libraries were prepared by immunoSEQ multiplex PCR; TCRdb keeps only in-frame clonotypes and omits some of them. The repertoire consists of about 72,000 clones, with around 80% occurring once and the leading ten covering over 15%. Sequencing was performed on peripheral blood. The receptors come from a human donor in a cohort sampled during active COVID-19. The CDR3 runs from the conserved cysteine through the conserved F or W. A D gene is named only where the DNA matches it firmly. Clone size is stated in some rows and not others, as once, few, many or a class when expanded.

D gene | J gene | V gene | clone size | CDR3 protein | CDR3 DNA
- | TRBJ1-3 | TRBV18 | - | CASSPRPRSGNTIYF | TGTGCCAGCTCACCACGGCCACGCTCTGGAAACACCATATATTTT
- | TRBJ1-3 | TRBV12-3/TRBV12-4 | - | CASSPTGNTIYF | TGTGCCAGCAGCCCAACTGGAAACACCATATATTTT
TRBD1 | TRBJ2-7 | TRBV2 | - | CASRIQGASYEQYF | TGTGCCAGCAGGATACAGGGGGCTTCCTACGAGCAGTACTTC
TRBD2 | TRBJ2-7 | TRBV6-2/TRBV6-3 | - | CASSFAGGFNEQYF | TGTGCCAGCAGTTTCGCGGGGGGTTTCAACGAGCAGTACTTC
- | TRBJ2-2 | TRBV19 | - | CASSIVKVQDTGELFF | TGTGCCAGTAGTATAGTAAAGGTCCAGGACACCGGGGAGCTGTTTTTT
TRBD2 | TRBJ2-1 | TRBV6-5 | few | CASSYSTSGAFNEQFF | TGTGCCAGCAGTTACTCGACTAGCGGGGCATTCAATGAGCAGTTCTTC
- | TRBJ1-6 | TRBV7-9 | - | CASSFTGNYNSPLHF | TGTGCCAGCAGCTTTACAGGAAACTATAATTCACCCCTCCACTTT
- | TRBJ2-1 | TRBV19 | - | CASRGTPLNEQFF | TGTGCCAGCCGCGGGACCCCCCTAAATGAGCAGTTCTTC
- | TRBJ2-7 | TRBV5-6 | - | CASGNRASYEQYF | TGTGCCAGCGGGAACAGGGCCTCCTACGAGCAGTACTTC
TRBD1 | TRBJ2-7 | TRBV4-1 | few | CASSHSSDREQYF | TGCGCCAGCAGCCATTCTTCGGACAGGGAGCAGTACTTC
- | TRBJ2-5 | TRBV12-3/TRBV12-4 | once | CASSFGGETQYF | TGTGCCAGCAGTTTCGGTGGAGAGACCCAGTACTTC
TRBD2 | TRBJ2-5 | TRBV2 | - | CASMRGLAGALETQYF | TGTGCCAGCATGAGGGGACTAGCGGGGGCCTTAGAGACCCAGTACTTC
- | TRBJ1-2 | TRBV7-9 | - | CASSLEGTSYGYTF | TGTGCCAGCAGCTTGGAGGGGACTAGCTATGGCTACACCTTC
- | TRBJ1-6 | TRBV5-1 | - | CASSSNDRPYSPLHF | TGCGCCAGCAGCTCCAACGACAGACCCTATTCACCCCTCCACTTT
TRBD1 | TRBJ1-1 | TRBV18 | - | CASSVNRGETEAFF | TGTGCCAGCTCAGTCAACAGGGGGGAGACTGAAGCTTTCTTT
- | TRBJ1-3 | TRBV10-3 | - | CAISATDSSGNTIYF | TGTGCCATCAGTGCGACGGACAGCTCTGGAAACACCATATATTTT
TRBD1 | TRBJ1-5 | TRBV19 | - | CASRETGGPYSNQPQHF | TGTGCCAGTAGGGAGACAGGGGGCCCCTATAGCAATCAGCCCCAGCATTTT
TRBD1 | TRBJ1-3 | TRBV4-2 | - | CASSQRPGTDLSGNTIYF | TGTGCCAGCAGCCAGCGCCCCGGGACAGACTTATCTGGAAACACCATATATTTT
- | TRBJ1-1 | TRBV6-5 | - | CASSLDSFVKAFF | TGTGCCAGCAGTTTGGACAGTTTCGTCAAGGCTTTCTTT
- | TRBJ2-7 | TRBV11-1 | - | CASSPIFGQGFYEQYF | TGTGCCAGCAGCCCAATTTTTGGGCAGGGATTTTACGAGCAGTACTTC
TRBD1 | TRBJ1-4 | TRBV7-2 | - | CASSDRQGGKLFF | TGTGCCAGCAGCGATAGACAGGGAGGAAAACTGTTTTTT
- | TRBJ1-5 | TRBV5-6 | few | CASSSIQEAEGANQPQHF | TGTGCCAGCAGCTCGATACAGGAGGCGGAGGGAGCCAATCAGCCCCAGCATTTT
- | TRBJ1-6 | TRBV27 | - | CASSPGGAISPLHF | TGTGCCAGCAGCCCCGGGGGGGCTATTTCACCCCTCCACTTT
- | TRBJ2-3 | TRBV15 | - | CATSRDQRGFTDTQYF | TGTGCCACCAGCAGAGATCAGAGGGGGTTCACAGATACGCAGTATTTT
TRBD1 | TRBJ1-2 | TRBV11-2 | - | CASSFDSGTGIYGYTF | TGTGCCAGCAGCTTTGACTCCGGGACAGGGATTTACGGCTACACCTTC
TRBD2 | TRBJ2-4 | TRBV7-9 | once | CASSSSGGFEGIQYF | TGTGCCAGCAGCTCGAGCGGGGGGTTCGAGGGCATTCAGTACTTC
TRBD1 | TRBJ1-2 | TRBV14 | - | CASSQRQGANYGYTF | TGTGCCAGCAGCCAAAGGCAGGGGGCCAACTATGGCTACACCTTC
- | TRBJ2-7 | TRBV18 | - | CASSRDRRYEQYF | TGTGCCAGCTCTCGTGACAGACGATACGAGCAGTACTTC
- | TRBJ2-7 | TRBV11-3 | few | CASSLGAPPGNEQYF | TGTGCCAGCAGCTTAGGGGCGCCACCTGGTAACGAGCAGTACTTC
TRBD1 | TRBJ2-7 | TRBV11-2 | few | CASSSLRDRHYEQYF | TGTGCCAGCAGCTCTCTCCGGGACAGGCACTACGAGCAGTACTTC
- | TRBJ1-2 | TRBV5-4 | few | CASSLAGGYTF | TGTGCCAGCAGCTTGGCCGGGGGCTACACCTTC
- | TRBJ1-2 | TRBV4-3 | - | CASSQASRGHGYTF | TGCGCCAGCAGCCAGGCCTCCAGGGGTCATGGCTACACCTTC
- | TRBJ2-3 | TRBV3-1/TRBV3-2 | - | CASSQGVATLTDTQYF | TGTGCCAGCAGCCAAGGGGTAGCAACTCTCACAGATACGCAGTATTTT
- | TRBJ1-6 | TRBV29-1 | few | CSVGMGLHSPLHF | TGCAGCGTTGGCATGGGGCTACATTCACCCCTCCACTTT
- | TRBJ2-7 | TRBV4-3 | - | CASSQGQTYEQYF | TGCGCCAGCAGCCAAGGACAGACCTACGAGCAGTACTTC
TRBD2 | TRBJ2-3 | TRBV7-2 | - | CASSRRRSGGADTQYF | TGTGCCAGCAGCCGTCGCAGGAGCGGGGGGGCGGATACGCAGTATTTT
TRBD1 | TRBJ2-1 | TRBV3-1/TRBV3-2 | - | CASSQDPRDRGRRREFF | TGTGCCAGCAGCCAAGATCCCCGGGACAGGGGCAGGAGAAGGGAGTTCTTC
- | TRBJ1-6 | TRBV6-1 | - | CASSVYSGGAGNSPLHF | TGTGCCAGCAGTGTTTACTCGGGGGGGGCTGGGAATTCACCCCTCCACTTT
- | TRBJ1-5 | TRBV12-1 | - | CASSPGQGARNQPQHF | TGTGCCAGCAGCCCGGGACAGGGGGCGCGAAATCAGCCCCAGCATTTT
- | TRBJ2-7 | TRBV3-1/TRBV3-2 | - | CASSQERGYEQYF | TGTGCCAGCAGCCAAGAAAGGGGTTACGAGCAGTACTTC
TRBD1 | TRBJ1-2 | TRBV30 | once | CASDSSGTGVGYTF | TGTGCCTCGGACAGTAGTGGGACAGGGGTCGGCTACACCTTC
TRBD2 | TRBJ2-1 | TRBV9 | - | CASSVDSGGYNEQFF | TGTGCCAGCAGCGTAGATAGCGGGGGCTACAATGAGCAGTTCTTC
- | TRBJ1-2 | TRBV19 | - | CASSSSGTNYGYTF | TGTGCCAGTAGTTCGTCCGGGACAAACTATGGCTACACCTTC
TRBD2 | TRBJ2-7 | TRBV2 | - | CASRGLAGARHEQYF | TGTGCCAGCAGGGGACTAGCGGGGGCTCGGCACGAGCAGTACTTC
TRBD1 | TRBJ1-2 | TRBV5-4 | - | CASSGETGNYGYTF | TGTGCCAGCAGCGGGGAGACAGGGAACTATGGCTACACCTTC
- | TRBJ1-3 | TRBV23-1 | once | CASSQSVLQGPFTNSGNTIYF | TGCGCCAGCAGTCAATCGGTGTTACAGGGACCGTTTACCAACTCTGGAAACACCATATATTTT
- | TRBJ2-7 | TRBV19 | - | CASSTGQYYEQYF | TGTGCCAGTAGTACCGGACAGTACTACGAGCAGTACTTC
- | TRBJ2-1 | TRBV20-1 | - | CSAKMTEEQFF | TGCAGTGCAAAAATGACAGAGGAGCAGTTCTTC
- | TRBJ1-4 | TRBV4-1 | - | CASSLRAPMPDNEKLFF | TGCGCCAGCAGCCTGAGGGCCCCCATGCCCGATAATGAAAAACTGTTTTTT
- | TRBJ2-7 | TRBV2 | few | CASTEWRASSYEQYF | TGTGCCAGCACCGAATGGCGGGCGAGCTCCTACGAGCAGTACTTC
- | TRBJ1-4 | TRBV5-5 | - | CASSLGGHLTNEKLFF | TGTGCCAGCAGCTTGGGGGGCCATTTAACTAATGAAAAACTGTTTTTT
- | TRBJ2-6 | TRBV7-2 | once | CASSLVQVSGANVLTF | TGTGCCAGCAGCTTAGTACAGGTCTCTGGGGCCAACGTCCTGACTTTC
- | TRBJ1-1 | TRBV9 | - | CASSVGRNTEAFF | TGTGCCAGCAGCGTAGGCAGGAACACTGAAGCTTTCTTT
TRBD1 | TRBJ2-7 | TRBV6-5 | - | CASSTGTADYEQYF | TGTGCCAGCAGTACCGGGACAGCCGACTACGAGCAGTACTTC
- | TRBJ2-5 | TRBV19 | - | CASSIGPGYWETQYF | TGTGCCAGTAGTATAGGACCAGGGTATTGGGAGACCCAGTACTTC